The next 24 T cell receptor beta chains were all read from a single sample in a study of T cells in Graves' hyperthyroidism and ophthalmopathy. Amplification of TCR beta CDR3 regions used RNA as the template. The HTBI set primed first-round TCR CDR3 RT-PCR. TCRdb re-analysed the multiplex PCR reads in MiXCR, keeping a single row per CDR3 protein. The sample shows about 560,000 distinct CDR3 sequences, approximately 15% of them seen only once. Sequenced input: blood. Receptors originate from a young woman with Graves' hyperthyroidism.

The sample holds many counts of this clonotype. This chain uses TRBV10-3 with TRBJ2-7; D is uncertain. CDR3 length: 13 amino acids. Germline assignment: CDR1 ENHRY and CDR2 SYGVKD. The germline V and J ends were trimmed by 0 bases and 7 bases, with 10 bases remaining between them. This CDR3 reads CAISESEPREQYF. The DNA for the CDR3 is TGTGCCATCAGTGAGTCAGAGCCTAGAGAGCAGTACTTC.

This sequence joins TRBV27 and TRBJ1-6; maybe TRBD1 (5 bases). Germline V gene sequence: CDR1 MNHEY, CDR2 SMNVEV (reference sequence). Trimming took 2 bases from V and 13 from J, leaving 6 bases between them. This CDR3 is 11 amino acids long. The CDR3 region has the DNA TGTGCCAGCAGTTTAGGGGGGCCCCTCCACTTT. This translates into CASSLGGPLHF.

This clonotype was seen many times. CDR3 protein: CASSFQPGGTANTEAFF. The CDR3, as DNA: TGCGCCAGCAGCTTTCAACCCGGCGGGACAGCGAACACTGAAGCTTTCTTT. This chain uses TRBV5-1 with TRBJ1-1; 7 bases align to TRBD1. The CDR3 length is 17 residues. Germline CDR1 reads SGHRS; CDR2 reads YFSETQ. After removal of 2 bases from V and 1 base from J, the junction contained 11 bases not matched to a gene.

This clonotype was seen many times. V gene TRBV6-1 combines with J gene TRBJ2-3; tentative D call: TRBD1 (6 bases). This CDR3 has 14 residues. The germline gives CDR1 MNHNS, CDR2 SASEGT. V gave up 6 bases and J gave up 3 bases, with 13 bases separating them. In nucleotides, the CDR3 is TGTGCCAGCAGGGACAGAGTTAGGACAGATACGCAGTATTTT. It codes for CASRDRVRTDTQYF.

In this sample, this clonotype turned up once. This chain's CDR3 is CASSYLDPRGTNEQFF. The CDR3 DNA reads as TGTGCCAGCAGTTACCTAGACCCAAGGGGCACCAATGAGCAGTTCTTC. The chain recombines TRBV6-9 with TRBJ2-1, with D perhaps matching TRBD1 (5 bases). The CDR3 contains 16 residues. V shed 3 bases and J shed 6 bases, with 18 bases lying between them. CDR1 and CDR2 from the germline V gene are MNHGY and SVAAGI.

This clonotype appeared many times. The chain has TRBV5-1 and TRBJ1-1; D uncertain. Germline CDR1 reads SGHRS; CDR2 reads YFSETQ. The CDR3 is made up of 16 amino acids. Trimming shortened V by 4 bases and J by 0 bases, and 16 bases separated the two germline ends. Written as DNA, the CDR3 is TGCGCCAGCAGCCCCTTTGCCGGCCTCGTGAACACTGAAGCTTTCTTT. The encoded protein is CASSPFAGLVNTEAFF.

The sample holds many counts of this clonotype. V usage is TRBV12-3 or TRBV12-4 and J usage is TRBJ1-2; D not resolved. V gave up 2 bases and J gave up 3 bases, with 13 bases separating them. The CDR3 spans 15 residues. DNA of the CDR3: TGTGCCAGCAGTTTATTCCCGGAGGGAGACTATGGCTACACCTTC. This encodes CASSLFPEGDYGYTF.

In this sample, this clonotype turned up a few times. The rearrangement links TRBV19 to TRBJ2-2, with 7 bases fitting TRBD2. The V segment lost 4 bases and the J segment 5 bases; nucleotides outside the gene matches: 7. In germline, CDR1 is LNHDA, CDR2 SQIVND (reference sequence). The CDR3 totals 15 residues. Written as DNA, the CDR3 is TGTGCCAGTAGTACGGCACTAGCGACGACCGGGGAGCTGTTTTTT. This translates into CASSTALATTGELFF. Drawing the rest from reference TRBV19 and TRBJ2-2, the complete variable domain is DGGITQSPKYLFRKEGQNVTLSCEQNLNHDAMYWYRQDPGQGLRLIYYSQIVNDFQKGDIAEGYSVSREKKESFPLTVTSAQKNPTAFYLCASSTALATTGELFFGEGSRLTVL.

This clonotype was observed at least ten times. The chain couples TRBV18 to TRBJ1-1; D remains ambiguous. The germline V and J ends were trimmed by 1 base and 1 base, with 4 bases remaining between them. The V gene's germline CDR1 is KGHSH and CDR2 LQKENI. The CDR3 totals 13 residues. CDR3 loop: CASSPLGNTEAFF. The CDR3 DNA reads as TGTGCCAGCTCACCACTGGGGAACACTGAAGCTTTCTTT.

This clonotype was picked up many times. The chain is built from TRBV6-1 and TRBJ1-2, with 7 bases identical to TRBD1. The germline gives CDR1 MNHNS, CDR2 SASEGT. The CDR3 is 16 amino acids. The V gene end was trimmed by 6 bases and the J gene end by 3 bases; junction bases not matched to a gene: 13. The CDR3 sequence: CASSLAWRGLHYGYTF. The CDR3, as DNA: TGTGCCAGCAGCCTCGCGTGGAGGGGGCTTCACTATGGCTACACCTTC.

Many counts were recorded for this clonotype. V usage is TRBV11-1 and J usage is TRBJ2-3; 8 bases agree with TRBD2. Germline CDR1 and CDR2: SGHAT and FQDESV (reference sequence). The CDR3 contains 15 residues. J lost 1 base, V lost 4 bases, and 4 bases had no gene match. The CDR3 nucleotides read TGTGCCAGCAGCTATCTAGCGGGCGGCACAGATACGCAGTATTTT. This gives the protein CASSYLAGGTDTQYF.

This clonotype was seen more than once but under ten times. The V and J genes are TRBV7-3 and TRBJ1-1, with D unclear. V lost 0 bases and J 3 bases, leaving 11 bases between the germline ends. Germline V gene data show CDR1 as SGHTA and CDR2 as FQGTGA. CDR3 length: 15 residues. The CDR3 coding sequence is TGTGCCAGCAGCTTAACCATCCCCACAGACACTGAAGCTTTCTTT. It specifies CASSLTIPTDTEAFF.

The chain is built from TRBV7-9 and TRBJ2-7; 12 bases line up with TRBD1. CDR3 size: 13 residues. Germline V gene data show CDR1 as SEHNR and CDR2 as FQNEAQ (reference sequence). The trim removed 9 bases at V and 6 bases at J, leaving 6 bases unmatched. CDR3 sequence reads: CASGTGGVFEQYF. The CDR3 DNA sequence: TGTGCCAGTGGGACAGGGGGCGTGTTCGAGCAGTACTTC.

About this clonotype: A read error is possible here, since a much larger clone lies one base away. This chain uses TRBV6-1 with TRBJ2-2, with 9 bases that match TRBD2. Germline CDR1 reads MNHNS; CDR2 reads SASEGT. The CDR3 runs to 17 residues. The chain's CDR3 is CASRWGSASGNTGGLFF. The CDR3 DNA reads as TGTGCCAGCAGGTGGGGGTCAGCTAGCGGGAACACCGGGGGGCTGTTTTTT.

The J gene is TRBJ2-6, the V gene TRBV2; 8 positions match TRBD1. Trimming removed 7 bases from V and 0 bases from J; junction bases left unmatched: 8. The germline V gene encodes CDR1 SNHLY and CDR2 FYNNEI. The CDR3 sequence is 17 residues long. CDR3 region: CASTLRDRHSGANVLTF. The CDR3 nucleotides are TGTGCCAGCACCCTCCGGGACAGGCACTCTGGGGCCAACGTCCTGACTTTC.

CDR3 sequence: CASSERTGKDQPQHF. For the CDR3, the DNA is TGTGCCAGCAGTGAACGGACAGGGAAGGATCAGCCCCAGCATTTT. The V and J genes are TRBV28 and TRBJ1-5; 8 bases agree with TRBD1. There are 15 residues in the CDR3. CDR1 and CDR2 from the germline V gene are MDHEN and SYDVKM. V lost 5 bases and J lost 5; bases outside the gene matches: 8.

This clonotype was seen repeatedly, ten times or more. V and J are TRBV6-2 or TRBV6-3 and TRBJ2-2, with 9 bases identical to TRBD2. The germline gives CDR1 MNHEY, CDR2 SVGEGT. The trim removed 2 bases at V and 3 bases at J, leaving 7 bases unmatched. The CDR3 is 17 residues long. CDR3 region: CASSYDMREGHTGELFF. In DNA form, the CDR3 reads TGTGCCAGCAGTTACGACATGCGGGAGGGCCACACCGGGGAGCTGTTTTTT.

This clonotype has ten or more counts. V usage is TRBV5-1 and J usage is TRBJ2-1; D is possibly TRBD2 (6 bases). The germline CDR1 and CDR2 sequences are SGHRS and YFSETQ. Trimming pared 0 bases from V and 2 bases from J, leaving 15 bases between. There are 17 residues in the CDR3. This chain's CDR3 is CASSLVYRGGTYNEQFF. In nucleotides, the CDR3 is TGCGCCAGCAGCTTGGTGTATCGGGGAGGTACCTACAATGAGCAGTTCTTC. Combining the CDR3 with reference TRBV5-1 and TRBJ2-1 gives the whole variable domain KAGVTQTPRYLIKTRGQQVTLSCSPISGHRSVSWYQQTPGQGLQFLFEYFSETQRNKGNFPGRFSGRQFSNSRSEMNVSTLELGDSALYLCASSLVYRGGTYNEQFFGPGTRLTVL.

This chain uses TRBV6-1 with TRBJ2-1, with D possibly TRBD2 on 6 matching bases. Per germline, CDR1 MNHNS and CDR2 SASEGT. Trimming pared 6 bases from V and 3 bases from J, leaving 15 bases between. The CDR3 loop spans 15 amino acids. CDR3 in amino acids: CASRPTGTYYNEQFF. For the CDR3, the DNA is TGTGCCAGCAGGCCTACCGGGACTTACTACAATGAGCAGTTCTTC.

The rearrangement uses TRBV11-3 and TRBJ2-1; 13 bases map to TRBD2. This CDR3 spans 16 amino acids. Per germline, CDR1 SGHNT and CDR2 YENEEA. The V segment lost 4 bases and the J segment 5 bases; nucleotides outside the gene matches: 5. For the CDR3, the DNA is TGTGCCAGCAGCTCGGGACTAGCGGGACAAAACAATGAGCAGTTCTTC. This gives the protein CASSSGLAGQNNEQFF.

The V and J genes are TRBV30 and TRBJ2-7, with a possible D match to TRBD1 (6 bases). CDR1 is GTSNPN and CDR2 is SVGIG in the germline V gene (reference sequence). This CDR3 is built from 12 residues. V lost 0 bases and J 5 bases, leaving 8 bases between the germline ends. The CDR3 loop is CAWSVGGDEQYF. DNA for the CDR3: TGTGCCTGGAGTGTAGGGGGAGACGAGCAGTACTTC.

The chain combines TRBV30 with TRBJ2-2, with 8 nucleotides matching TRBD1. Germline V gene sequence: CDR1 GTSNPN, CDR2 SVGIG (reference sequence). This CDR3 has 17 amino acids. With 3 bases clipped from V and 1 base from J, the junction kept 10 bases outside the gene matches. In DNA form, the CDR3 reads TGTGCCTGGAGCGCAGGGGGCGACTCAAAGAACACCGGGGAGCTGTTTTTT. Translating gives CAWSAGGDSKNTGELFF.

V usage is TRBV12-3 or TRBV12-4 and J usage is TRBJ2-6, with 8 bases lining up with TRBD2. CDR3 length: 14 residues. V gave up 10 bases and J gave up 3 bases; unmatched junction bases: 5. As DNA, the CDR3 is TGTGCCACCCGGGGGGGGTATGGGGCCAACGTCCTGACTTTC. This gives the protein CATRGGYGANVLTF.

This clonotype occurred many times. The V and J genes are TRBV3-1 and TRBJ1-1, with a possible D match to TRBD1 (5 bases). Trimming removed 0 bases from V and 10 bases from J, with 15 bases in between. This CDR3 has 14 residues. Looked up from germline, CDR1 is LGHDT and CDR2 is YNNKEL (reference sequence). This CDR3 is CASSQDLAAGPAFF. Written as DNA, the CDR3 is TGTGCCAGCAGCCAAGATCTTGCCGCAGGGCCAGCTTTCTTT.